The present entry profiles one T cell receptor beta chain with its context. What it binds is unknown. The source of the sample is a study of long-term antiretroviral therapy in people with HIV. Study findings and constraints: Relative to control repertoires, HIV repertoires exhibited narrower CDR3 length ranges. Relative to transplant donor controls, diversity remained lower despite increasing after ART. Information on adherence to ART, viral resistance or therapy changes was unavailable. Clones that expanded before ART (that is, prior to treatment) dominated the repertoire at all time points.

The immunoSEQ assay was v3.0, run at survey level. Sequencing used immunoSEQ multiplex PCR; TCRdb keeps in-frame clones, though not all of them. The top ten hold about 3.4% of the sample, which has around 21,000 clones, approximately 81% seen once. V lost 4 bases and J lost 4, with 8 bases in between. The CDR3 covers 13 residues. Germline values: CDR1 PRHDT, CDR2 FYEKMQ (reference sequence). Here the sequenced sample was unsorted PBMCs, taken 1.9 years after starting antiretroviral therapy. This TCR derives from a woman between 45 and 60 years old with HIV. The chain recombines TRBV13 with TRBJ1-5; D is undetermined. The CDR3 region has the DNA TGTGCCAGCAGCTCCCGGACGAATCAGCCCCAGCATTTT. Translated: CASSSRTNQPQHF.